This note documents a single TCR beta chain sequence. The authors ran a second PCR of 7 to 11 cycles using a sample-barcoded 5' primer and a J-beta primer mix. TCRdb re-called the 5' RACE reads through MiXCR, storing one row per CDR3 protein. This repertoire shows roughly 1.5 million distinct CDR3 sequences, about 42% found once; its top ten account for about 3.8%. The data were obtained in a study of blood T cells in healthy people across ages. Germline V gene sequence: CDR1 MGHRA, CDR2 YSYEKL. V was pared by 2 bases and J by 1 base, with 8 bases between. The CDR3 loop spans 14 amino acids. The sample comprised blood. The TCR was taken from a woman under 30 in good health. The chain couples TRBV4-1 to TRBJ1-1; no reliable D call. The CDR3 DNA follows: TGCGCCAGCAGCCAACCAACATGGAACACTGAAGCTTTCTTT. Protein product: CASSQPTWNTEAFF.